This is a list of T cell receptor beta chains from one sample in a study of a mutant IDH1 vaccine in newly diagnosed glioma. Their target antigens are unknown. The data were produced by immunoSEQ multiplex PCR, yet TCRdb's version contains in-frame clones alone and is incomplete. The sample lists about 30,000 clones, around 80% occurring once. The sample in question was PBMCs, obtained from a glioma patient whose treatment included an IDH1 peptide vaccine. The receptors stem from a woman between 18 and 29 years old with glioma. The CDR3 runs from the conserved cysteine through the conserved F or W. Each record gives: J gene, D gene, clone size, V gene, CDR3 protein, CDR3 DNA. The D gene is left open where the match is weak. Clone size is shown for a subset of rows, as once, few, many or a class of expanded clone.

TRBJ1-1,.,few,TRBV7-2,CASKQELNTEAFF,TGTGCCAGCAAACAGGAGCTTAACACTGAAGCTTTCTTT
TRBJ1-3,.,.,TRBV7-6,CASSSQGPPGNTIYF,TGTGCCAGCAGCTCACAGGGCCCCCCTGGAAACACCATATATTTT
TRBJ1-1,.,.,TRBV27,CASSLGGRAEAFF,TGTGCCAGCAGTTTGGGGGGAAGGGCTGAAGCTTTCTTT
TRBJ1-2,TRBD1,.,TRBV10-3,CAISFPGTGGVGYTF,TGTGCCATCAGTTTCCCCGGGACAGGGGGCGTTGGCTACACCTTC
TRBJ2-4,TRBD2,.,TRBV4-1,CASSQGVAGGMPKNIQYF,TGCGCCAGCAGCCAAGGGGTAGCGGGGGGGATGCCAAAAAACATTCAGTACTTC
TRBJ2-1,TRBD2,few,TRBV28,CASSLLAGESNEQFF,TGTGCCAGCAGTTTACTAGCGGGAGAATCCAATGAGCAGTTCTTC
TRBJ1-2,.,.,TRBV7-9,CASSLRDENYGYTF,TGTGCCAGCAGCCTAAGGGACGAAAACTATGGCTACACCTTC
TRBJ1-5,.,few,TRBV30,CAWSVPAGPQHF,TGTGCCTGGAGTGTACCCGCGGGGCCCCAGCATTTT
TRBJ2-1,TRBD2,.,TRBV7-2,CASSLLAGVYNEQFF,TGTGCCAGCAGCTTATTAGCGGGAGTCTACAATGAGCAGTTCTTC
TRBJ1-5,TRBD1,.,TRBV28,CASKGAGGLGNQPQHF,TGTGCCAGCAAGGGGGCAGGGGGCCTGGGCAATCAGCCCCAGCATTTT
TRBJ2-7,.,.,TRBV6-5,CASSNSYEQYF,TGTGCCAGCAGTAACTCCTACGAGCAGTACTTC
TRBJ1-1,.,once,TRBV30,CAWSSPGTVNTEAFF,TGTGCCTGGAGTTCCCCCGGGACCGTGAACACTGAAGCTTTCTTT
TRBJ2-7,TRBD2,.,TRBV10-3,CAIGTSGYEQYF,TGTGCCATCGGAACTAGCGGATACGAGCAGTACTTC
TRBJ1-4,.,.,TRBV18,CASSPLGGSNEKLFF,TGTGCCAGCTCACCCCTAGGGGGTTCTAATGAAAAACTGTTTTTT
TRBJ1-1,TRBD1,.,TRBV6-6,CASSLAGGFTEAFF,TGTGCCAGCAGCTTAGCAGGGGGCTTTACTGAAGCTTTCTTT
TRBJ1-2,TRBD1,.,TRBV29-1,CSVGGQGNYGYTF,TGCAGCGTGGGTGGACAGGGGAACTATGGCTACACCTTC
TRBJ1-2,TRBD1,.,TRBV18,CASSPGQGNLGGYTF,TGTGCCAGCTCGCCGGGACAGGGGAATCTTGGTGGCTACACCTTC
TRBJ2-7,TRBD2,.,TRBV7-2,CASSPSGLALWEQYF,TGTGCCAGCAGCCCCTCGGGACTAGCTCTATGGGAGCAGTACTTC
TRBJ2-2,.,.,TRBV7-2,CASSLGYSDSDGGELFF,TGTGCCAGCAGCTTAGGCTACTCCGACTCGGATGGAGGGGAGCTGTTTTTT
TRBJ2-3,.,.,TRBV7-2,CASAKWGELDTQYF,TGTGCCAGCGCCAAGTGGGGAGAGCTAGATACGCAGTATTTT
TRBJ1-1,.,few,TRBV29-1,CSVDTGGAFF,TGCAGCGTTGATACCGGGGGCGCTTTCTTT
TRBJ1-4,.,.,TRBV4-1,CASSQGDRRDEKLFF,TGCGCCAGCAGCCAAGGAGACAGGAGGGATGAAAAACTGTTTTTT
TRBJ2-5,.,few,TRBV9,CASSVLGQETQYF,TGTGCCAGCAGCGTATTAGGCCAAGAGACCCAGTACTTC
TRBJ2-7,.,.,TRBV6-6,CASSYPRGSYEQYF,TGTGCCAGCAGTTACCCCAGGGGCTCCTACGAGCAGTACTTC
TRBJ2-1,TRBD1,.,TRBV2,CASSVEGATYNEQFF,TGTGCCAGCAGTGTTGAGGGGGCAACATACAATGAGCAGTTCTTC
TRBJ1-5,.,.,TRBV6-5,CASRTTGYSNQPQHF,TGTGCCAGCAGGACGACGGGATATAGCAATCAGCCCCAGCATTTT
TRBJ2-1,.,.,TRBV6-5,CASRKQGSSYNEQFF,TGTGCCAGCAGAAAGCAGGGGAGCTCCTACAATGAGCAGTTCTTC
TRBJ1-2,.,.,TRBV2,CASSEAEGGGYGYTF,TGTGCCAGCAGTGAAGCCGAGGGTGGGGGCTATGGCTACACCTTC
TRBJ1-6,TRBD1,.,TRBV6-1,CASSITGVSSPLHF,TGTGCCAGCAGTATAACAGGGGTCAGTTCACCCCTCCACTTT
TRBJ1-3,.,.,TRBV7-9,CASSLEPVGSGNTIYF,TGTGCCAGCAGCTTAGAACCCGTCGGGTCCGGAAACACCATATATTTT
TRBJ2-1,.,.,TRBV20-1,CSAVLVSEQFF,TGCAGTGCTGTCCTAGTCAGTGAGCAGTTCTTC
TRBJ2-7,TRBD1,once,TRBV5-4,CASSLGTGISEQYF,TGTGCCAGCAGCTTGGGGACAGGAATTTCCGAGCAGTACTTC
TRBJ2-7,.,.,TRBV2,CASSGGQGRLPYEQYF,TGTGCCAGCAGTGGTGGCCAGGGTCGACTCCCCTACGAGCAGTACTTC
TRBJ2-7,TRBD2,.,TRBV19,CASSILAGGSYEQYF,TGTGCCAGTAGTATACTAGCGGGAGGGTCCTACGAGCAGTACTTC
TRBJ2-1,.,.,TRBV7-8,CATTTGGPYNEQFF,TGTGCCACCACGACAGGAGGACCTTACAATGAGCAGTTCTTC
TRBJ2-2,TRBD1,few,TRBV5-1,CASRWTGIGGELFF,TGCGCCAGCAGATGGACAGGGATAGGCGGGGAGCTGTTTTTT
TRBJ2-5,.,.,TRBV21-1,CASSKAAEETQYF,TGTGCCAGCAGCAAAGCGGCTGAAGAGACCCAGTACTTC
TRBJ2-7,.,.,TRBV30,CAWERGVALSEQYF,TGTGCCTGGGAAAGGGGGGTGGCCCTCAGCGAGCAGTACTTC
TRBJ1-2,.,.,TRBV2,CASSQRNNYGYTF,TGTGCCAGCAGTCAGAGGAACAACTATGGCTACACCTTC